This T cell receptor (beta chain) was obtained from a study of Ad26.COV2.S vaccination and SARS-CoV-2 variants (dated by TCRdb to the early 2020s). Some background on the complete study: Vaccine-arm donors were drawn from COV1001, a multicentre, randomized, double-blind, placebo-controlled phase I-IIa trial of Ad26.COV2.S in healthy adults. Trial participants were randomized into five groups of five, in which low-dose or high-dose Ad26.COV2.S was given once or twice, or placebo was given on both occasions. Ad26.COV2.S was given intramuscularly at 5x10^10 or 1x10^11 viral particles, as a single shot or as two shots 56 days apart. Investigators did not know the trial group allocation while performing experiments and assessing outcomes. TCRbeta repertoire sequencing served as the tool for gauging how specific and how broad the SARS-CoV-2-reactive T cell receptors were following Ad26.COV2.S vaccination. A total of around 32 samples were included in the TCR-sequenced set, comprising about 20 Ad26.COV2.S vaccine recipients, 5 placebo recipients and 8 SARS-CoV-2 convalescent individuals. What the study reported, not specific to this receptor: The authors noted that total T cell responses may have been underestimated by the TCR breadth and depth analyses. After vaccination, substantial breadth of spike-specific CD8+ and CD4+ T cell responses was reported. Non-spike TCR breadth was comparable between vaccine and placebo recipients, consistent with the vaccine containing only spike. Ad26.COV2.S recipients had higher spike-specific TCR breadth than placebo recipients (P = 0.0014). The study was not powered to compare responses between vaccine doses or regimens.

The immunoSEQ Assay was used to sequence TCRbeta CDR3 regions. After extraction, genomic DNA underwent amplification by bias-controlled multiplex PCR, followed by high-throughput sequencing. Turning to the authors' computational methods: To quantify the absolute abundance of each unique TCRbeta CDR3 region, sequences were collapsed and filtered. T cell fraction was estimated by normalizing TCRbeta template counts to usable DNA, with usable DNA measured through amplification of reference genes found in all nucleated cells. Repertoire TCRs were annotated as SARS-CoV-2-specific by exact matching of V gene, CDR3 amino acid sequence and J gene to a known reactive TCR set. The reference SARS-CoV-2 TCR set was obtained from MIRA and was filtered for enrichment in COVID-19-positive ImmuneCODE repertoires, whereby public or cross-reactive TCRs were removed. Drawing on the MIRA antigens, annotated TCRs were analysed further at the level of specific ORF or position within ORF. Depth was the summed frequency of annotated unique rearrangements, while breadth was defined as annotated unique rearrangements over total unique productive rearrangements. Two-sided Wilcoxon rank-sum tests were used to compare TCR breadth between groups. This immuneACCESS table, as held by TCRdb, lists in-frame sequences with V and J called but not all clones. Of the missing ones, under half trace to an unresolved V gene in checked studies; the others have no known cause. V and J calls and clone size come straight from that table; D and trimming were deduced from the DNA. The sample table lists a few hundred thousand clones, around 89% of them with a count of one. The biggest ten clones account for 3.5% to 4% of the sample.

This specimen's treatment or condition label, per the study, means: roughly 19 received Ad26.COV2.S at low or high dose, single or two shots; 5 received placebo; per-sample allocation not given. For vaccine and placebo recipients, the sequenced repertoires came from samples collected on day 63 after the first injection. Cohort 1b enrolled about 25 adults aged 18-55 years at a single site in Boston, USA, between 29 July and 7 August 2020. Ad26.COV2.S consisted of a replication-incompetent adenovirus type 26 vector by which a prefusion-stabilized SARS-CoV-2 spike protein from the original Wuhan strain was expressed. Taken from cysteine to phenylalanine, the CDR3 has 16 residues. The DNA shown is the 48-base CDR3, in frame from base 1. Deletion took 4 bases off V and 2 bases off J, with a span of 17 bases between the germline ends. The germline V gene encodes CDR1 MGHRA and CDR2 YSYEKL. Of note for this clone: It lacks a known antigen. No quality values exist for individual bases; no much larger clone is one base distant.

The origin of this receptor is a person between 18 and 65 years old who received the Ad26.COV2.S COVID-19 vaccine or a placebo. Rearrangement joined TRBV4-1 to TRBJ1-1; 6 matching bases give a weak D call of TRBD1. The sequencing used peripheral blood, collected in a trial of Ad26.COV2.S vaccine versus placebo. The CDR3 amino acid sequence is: CASSRLGGGQNTEAFF. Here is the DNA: TGCGCCAGCAGCCGTCTAGGGGGGGGGCAAAACACTGAAGCTTTCTTT.